This T cell receptor beta chain is from a study of blood T cell repertoires in COVID-19. For the study at large: The samples span acute and convalescent COVID-19 from the United States, Italy and Spain. PBMCs, B-cell-depleted T cells, or T cells provided the cDNA or gDNA that made up the material.

Seattle participants joined during active infection and were tracked over time. In its sample, this clone was seen a few times. The CDR3 runs to 20 residues. Losses at the gene ends were 1 base for V and 4 bases for J; bases not matched to a gene: 14. The germline gives CDR1 KGHSH, CDR2 LQKENI. Clones were sequenced by immunoSEQ multiplex PCR, and TCRdb holds only the in-frame ones, with some missing. The sample lists fewer than 600,000 clones, 80% to 90% occurring once. Input material: peripheral blood. This clonotype originated in a man aged 18-30 years with COVID-19, enrolled during active disease. V usage is TRBV18 and J usage is TRBJ2-2, with 11 nucleotides matching TRBD1. The CDR3: CASSPRRTGGTVAGTGELFF. CDR3 sequence (DNA): TGTGCCAGCTCACCACGGCGGACAGGGGGCACGGTCGCGGGCACCGGGGAGCTGTTTTTT.